Listed below are T cell receptor beta chains from one sample, sequenced in a study of CXCR3-negative and CXCR3-positive naive CD8 T cells. TCRdb reanalyzed the 5' RACE reads, giving one entry per CDR3 protein sequence and no DNA. The sample data list 85,000 to 120,000 distinct CDR3 sequences. Source material: naive CXCR3+ CD8+ T cells from blood. The receptor set was obtained from a human donor in good health. Some clones in this sample may be carry-over from other donors' samples. The CDR3 runs from the conserved cysteine through the conserved F or W. Each record gives: CDR3 protein, V gene, J gene.

cdr3_aa: CASSWGHSYEQYF
v_call: TRBV5-4
j_call: TRBJ2-7

cdr3_aa: CASSQDWNEQFF
v_call: TRBV4-1
j_call: TRBJ2-1

cdr3_aa: CASSLASEQFF
v_call: TRBV27
j_call: TRBJ2-1

cdr3_aa: CASSPTSGRSYNEQFF
v_call: TRBV7-3
j_call: TRBJ2-1

cdr3_aa: CASSSWDGGLETQYF
v_call: TRBV13
j_call: TRBJ2-5

cdr3_aa: CASSPTSDSYNEQFF
v_call: TRBV18
j_call: TRBJ2-1

cdr3_aa: CASRDPSGRGNEQFF
v_call: TRBV25-1
j_call: TRBJ2-1

cdr3_aa: CASSEYIAGPDTQYF
v_call: TRBV5-6
j_call: TRBJ2-3

cdr3_aa: CAWSGGHSQPPYEQYF
v_call: TRBV30
j_call: TRBJ2-7

cdr3_aa: CASSLEWASVEGETQYF
v_call: TRBV5-1
j_call: TRBJ2-5

cdr3_aa: CASSLPGQVDEQYF
v_call: TRBV7-9
j_call: TRBJ2-7

cdr3_aa: CASSQRETGGNYGYTF
v_call: TRBV4-2
j_call: TRBJ1-2

cdr3_aa: CASSIGQAIGYTF
v_call: TRBV19
j_call: TRBJ1-2

cdr3_aa: CSVEGDRAVTDTQYF
v_call: TRBV29-1
j_call: TRBJ2-3

cdr3_aa: CSVWAQLGAPEAFF
v_call: TRBV29-1
j_call: TRBJ1-1

cdr3_aa: CASSPGRVYEQYF
v_call: TRBV6-6
j_call: TRBJ2-7

cdr3_aa: CSVEDLVRLTDTQYF
v_call: TRBV29-1
j_call: TRBJ2-3

cdr3_aa: CASSYLQTPREGYEQYF
v_call: TRBV6-5
j_call: TRBJ2-7

cdr3_aa: CSVEEGLAGDEQFF
v_call: TRBV29-1
j_call: TRBJ2-1

cdr3_aa: CSASDLGLAKDNEQFF
v_call: TRBV20-1
j_call: TRBJ2-1

cdr3_aa: CASSITGGAGTEAFF
v_call: TRBV7-3
j_call: TRBJ1-1

cdr3_aa: CAISSGTGYNEQFF
v_call: TRBV10-3
j_call: TRBJ2-1

cdr3_aa: CSARPGQGANTIYF
v_call: TRBV29-1
j_call: TRBJ1-3

cdr3_aa: CASSIVGWASTSTDTQYF
v_call: TRBV19
j_call: TRBJ2-3

cdr3_aa: CASSYSPDYGYTF
v_call: TRBV6-5
j_call: TRBJ1-2

cdr3_aa: CASASPGRVDQPQHF
v_call: TRBV6-2/TRBV6-3
j_call: TRBJ1-5

cdr3_aa: CASTSGLAGDEQYF
v_call: TRBV27
j_call: TRBJ2-7

cdr3_aa: CASSGRDSINEKLFF
v_call: TRBV7-9
j_call: TRBJ1-4

cdr3_aa: CASSEYQGALQETQYF
v_call: TRBV25-1
j_call: TRBJ2-5

cdr3_aa: CASSDGSGGNEQFF
v_call: TRBV6-4
j_call: TRBJ2-1

cdr3_aa: CASSSASNNEQFF
v_call: TRBV7-9
j_call: TRBJ2-1

cdr3_aa: CASKRGGSNQPQHF
v_call: TRBV6-2/TRBV6-3
j_call: TRBJ1-5

cdr3_aa: CASSPSGTRTDTQYF
v_call: TRBV5-1
j_call: TRBJ2-3

cdr3_aa: CATSRDLDDTEAFF
v_call: TRBV15
j_call: TRBJ1-1

cdr3_aa: CASSYSGQDTYNEQFF
v_call: TRBV6-2/TRBV6-3
j_call: TRBJ2-1

cdr3_aa: CASSSPGQENTDTQYF
v_call: TRBV11-2
j_call: TRBJ2-3

cdr3_aa: CASSQGFLNTEAFF
v_call: TRBV28
j_call: TRBJ1-1

cdr3_aa: CSVETANQNIQYF
v_call: TRBV29-1
j_call: TRBJ2-4

cdr3_aa: CASSQAREAFF
v_call: TRBV4-1
j_call: TRBJ1-1

cdr3_aa: CASSETGGPGNTIYF
v_call: TRBV7-2
j_call: TRBJ1-3